A selection of T cell receptor beta chains follows, all from one sample in a study of cytomegalovirus exposure and HLA in healthy donors. Generated by immunoSEQ multiplex PCR, the TCRdb table keeps only in-frame clones and is missing some. The table has about 87,000 clones, approximately 69% seen once; the top ten hold about 22%. The sample comprised PBMCs. These receptors were taken from a man aged 25-45 years in good health and CMV-seropositive. Each CDR3 is given with its conserved first and last residue. The order of the fields is D gene, J gene, clone size, V gene, CDR3 protein, CDR3 DNA. The D gene is left open where the match is weak. Expanded clones get a size class; other rows say once, few or many, or leave the size out.

>.|TRBJ1-1|.|TRBV10-3
CVISESGEGGTEAFF
TGTGTCATCAGTGAGTCGGGTGAAGGGGGCACTGAAGCTTTCTTT
>.|TRBJ1-2|few|TRBV4-2
CASSQDPARESGYTF
TGTGCCAGCAGCCAAGACCCCGCCAGGGAAAGTGGCTACACCTTC
>TRBD2|TRBJ2-2|.|TRBV7-9
CASRAGGPTPNTGELFF
TGTGCCAGCCGAGCGGGGGGGCCTACCCCGAACACCGGGGAGCTGTTTTTT
>TRBD1|TRBJ1-2|.|TRBV7-9
CASSQQGGVYGYTF
TGTGCCAGCAGCCAACAGGGGGGAGTGTATGGCTACACCTTC
>TRBD2|TRBJ2-7|.|TRBV5-1
CASSGTSSGKPVYEQYF
TGCGCCAGCAGCGGAACTTCTAGCGGGAAGCCGGTCTACGAGCAGTACTTC
>.|TRBJ2-2|.|TRBV6-4
CASIMETGELFF
TGTGCCAGCATTATGGAGACCGGGGAGCTGTTTTTT
>TRBD1|TRBJ2-1|.|TRBV19
CAAQTGGESHEQFF
TGTGCCGCCCAAACAGGGGGCGAGAGTCATGAGCAGTTCTTC
>TRBD1|TRBJ1-1|.|TRBV27
CASSSTGTLGTEAFF
TGTGCCAGCAGCTCGACAGGGACCTTGGGCACTGAAGCTTTCTTT
>.|TRBJ1-6|.|TRBV7-9
CASSLGTSKRTPLHF
TGTGCCAGCAGCTTAGGGACATCTAAGAGGACACCCCTCCACTTT
>TRBD1|TRBJ1-2|few|TRBV7-9
CASSLGIGQGAGGYTF
TGTGCCAGCAGCTTAGGAATAGGACAGGGGGCTGGCGGCTACACCTTC
>TRBD2|TRBJ2-7|.|TRBV7-2
CASSLEREDEQYF
TGTGCCAGCAGCTTAGAGCGGGAGGACGAGCAGTACTTC
>TRBD1|TRBJ1-4|.|TRBV10-1
CATMTGANEKLFF
TGCGCCACTATGACAGGGGCTAATGAAAAACTGTTTTTT
>.|TRBJ1-4|.|TRBV19
CASSQDSTYEKLFF
TGTGCCAGTAGTCAGGACAGTACGTATGAAAAACTGTTTTTT
>TRBD2|TRBJ2-5|.|TRBV7-9
CASSLASGAQETQYF
TGTGCCAGCAGCTTGGCTAGCGGGGCTCAAGAGACCCAGTACTTC
>.|TRBJ1-1|.|TRBV6-5
CASSYSSGYITEAFF
TGTGCCAGCAGTTACTCTTCGGGGTATATCACTGAAGCTTTCTTT
>TRBD1|TRBJ2-7|.|TRBV6-5
CASSWGQGSYEQYF
TGTGCCAGCAGCTGGGGACAGGGATCCTACGAGCAGTACTTC
>TRBD1|TRBJ2-1|.|TRBV7-7
CASSPTGSRNEQFF
TGTGCTAGCAGCCCGACAGGGTCCCGGAATGAGCAGTTCTTC
>.|TRBJ1-4|.|TRBV15
CATSRDWGVVDEKLFF
TGTGCCACCAGCAGAGATTGGGGGGTAGTTGATGAAAAACTGTTTTTT
>.|TRBJ1-1|.|TRBV19
CASRPLSNTEAFF
TGTGCCAGTCGTCCACTATCGAACACTGAAGCTTTCTTT
>.|TRBJ2-7|.|TRBV6-1
CASSPRQTEQYF
TGTGCCAGCAGTCCTAGACAGACCGAGCAGTACTTC
>.|TRBJ2-2|.|TRBV10-2
CASTRQDTGELFF
TGCGCCAGCACTCGACAGGACACCGGGGAGCTGTTTTTT
>.|TRBJ2-1|few|TRBV27
CASSLGRASSYNEQFF
TGTGCCAGCAGTTTAGGCCGAGCTAGCTCCTACAATGAGCAGTTCTTC
>TRBD2|TRBJ2-1|.|TRBV5-1
CASSFSGAYNEQFF
TGCGCCAGCAGCTTTAGCGGGGCTTATAATGAGCAGTTCTTC
>TRBD1|TRBJ2-5|.|TRBV5-1
CASSPRTGGEETQYF
TGCGCCAGCAGCCCACGGACAGGGGGTGAAGAGACCCAGTACTTC
>TRBD2|TRBJ2-7|.|TRBV19
CASSRTSAYEQYF
TGTGCCTCCTCCCGGACTAGCGCATACGAGCAGTACTTC
>TRBD2|TRBJ2-3|.|TRBV4-3
CASSQDVTSGRDTQYF
TGCGCCAGCAGCCAAGATGTGACTAGCGGGAGGGATACGCAGTATTTT
>.|TRBJ1-1|few|TRBV4-3
CASSQDRGMTEAFF
TGCGCCAGCAGCCAAGACCGGGGAATGACTGAAGCTTTCTTT
>TRBD1|TRBJ1-4|.|TRBV5-1
CASSLEQGGEKLFF
TGCGCCAGCAGCTTGGAACAGGGGGGAGAAAAACTGTTTTTT
>.|TRBJ1-1|.|TRBV6-5
CASSYTRNTEAFF
TGTGCCAGCAGTTACACGCGGAACACTGAAGCTTTCTTT
>.|TRBJ1-1|.|TRBV29-1
CTSNRLNTEAFF
TGCACGTCGAACAGGTTGAACACTGAAGCTTTCTTT
>TRBD1|TRBJ2-2|.|TRBV15
CATSLTGDTGELFF
TGTGCCACCTCCCTCACAGGGGACACCGGGGAGCTGTTTTTT
>TRBD2|TRBJ2-2|few|TRBV30
CAWSVWGGSGELFF
TGTGCCTGGAGTGTATGGGGGGGTTCCGGGGAGCTGTTTTTT
>.|TRBJ2-1|.|TRBV28
CASSLSLNSYNEQFF
TGTGCCAGCAGTTTATCACTTAATTCCTACAATGAGCAGTTCTTC
>.|TRBJ1-1|.|TRBV7-2
CASTGGLRWTEAFF
TGTGCCAGCACCGGAGGACTGCGCTGGACTGAAGCTTTCTTT
>.|TRBJ2-6|.|TRBV9
CASSAGWSSGANVLTF
TGTGCCAGCAGCGCCGGCTGGAGCTCTGGGGCCAACGTCCTGACTTTC
>TRBD2|TRBJ2-1|.|TRBV19
CASRKAGGSYNEQFF
TGTGCCAGTAGAAAAGCGGGAGGCTCCTACAATGAGCAGTTCTTC
>TRBD1|TRBJ1-5|.|TRBV19
CASSPQTGAGNQPQHF
TGTGCCAGTAGTCCCCAGACAGGGGCCGGCAATCAGCCCCAGCATTTT
>TRBD1|TRBJ1-2|.|TRBV6-5
CASSIGQGSYGYTF
TGTGCCAGCAGTATAGGACAGGGGAGTTATGGCTACACCTTC
>.|TRBJ1-6|.|TRBV19
CTHGSLLHF
TGTACCCATGGGAGTCTTCTCCACTTT
>TRBD1|TRBJ2-3|.|TRBV19
CATRRTGDRATQYF
TGTGCCACCCGCCGGACAGGGGACCGGGCTACGCAGTATTTT
>.|TRBJ1-1|few|TRBV6-4
CANTGLNTEAFF
TGTGCCAACACAGGCTTGAACACTGAAGCTTTCTTT